A single sample gave rise to the 21 T cell receptor beta chains below, sequenced in a study of blood T cell repertoires in COVID-19. The data were produced by immunoSEQ multiplex PCR, yet TCRdb's version contains in-frame clones alone and is incomplete. The sample records 100,000 to 150,000 clones, less than 90% being singletons. Sequences were obtained from peripheral blood. The source of these receptors is a man aged 80 or over with active or convalescent COVID-19.

The chain carries TRBV4-2 and TRBJ1-5; D ambiguous. This CDR3 comprises 15 residues. Trimming stripped 0 bases from V and 2 bases from J, with 8 bases between. CDR1 is LGHNA, CDR2 YNFKEQ, per germline. In nucleotides, the CDR3 is TGTGCCAGCAGCCAAGACTCGTCGGGCAATCAGCCCCAGCATTTT. It codes for CASSQDSSGNQPQHF.

The chain is built from TRBV30 and TRBJ1-5, with unresolved D. The CDR3 loop spans 12 amino acids. V shed 0 bases and J shed 2 bases, with 2 bases lying between them. Germline V gene sequence: CDR1 GTSNPN, CDR2 SVGIG (reference sequence). CDR3 in DNA: TGTGCCTGGAGTGTCGGCAATCAGCCCCAGCATTTT. It yields the protein CAWSVGNQPQHF.

J is TRBJ2-2 and V is TRBV19; D perhaps matches TRBD2 (5 bases). The ends were cut back, 6 bases at V and 4 bases at J, with 18 bases in the middle. This CDR3 contains 16 residues. The germline gives CDR1 LNHDA, CDR2 SQIVND (reference sequence). CDR3 in amino acids: CASSPGSVMGTGELFF. As DNA, the CDR3 is TGTGCCAGTAGCCCCGGTAGCGTCATGGGCACCGGGGAGCTGTTTTTT.

This chain joins TRBV5-1 and TRBJ1-1; no definite D call. The CDR3 has 15 amino acids. V dropped 3 bases and J dropped 4 bases, with 16 bases sitting between them. Germline CDR1 and CDR2: SGHRS and YFSETQ. CDR3 loop: CASSSHSGALTEAFF. Written as DNA, the CDR3 is TGCGCCAGCAGCTCTCACTCGGGAGCCCTCACTGAAGCTTTCTTT. The full variable domain, completed using reference TRBV5-1 and TRBJ1-1, is KAGVTQTPRYLIKTRGQQVTLSCSPISGHRSVSWYQQTPGQGLQFLFEYFSETQRNKGNFPGRFSGRQFSNSRSEMNVSTLELGDSALYLCASSSHSGALTEAFFGQGTRLTVV.

V and J are TRBV13 and TRBJ2-3; 16 bases agree with TRBD2. Per germline, CDR1 PRHDT and CDR2 FYEKMQ (reference sequence). The CDR3 consists of 15 residues. Trimming at V came to 5 bases and at J to 11 bases, leaving 7 bases not matched to a gene. The CDR3 reads CASSTGLAGGLRQYF. CDR3 DNA sequence: TGTGCCAGCAGCACGGGACTAGCGGGAGGGCTACGGCAGTATTTT. The full variable domain, its missing parts supplied by reference TRBV13 and TRBJ2-3, is AAGVIQSPRHLIKEKRETATLKCYPIPRHDTVYWYQQGPGQDPQFLISFYEKMQSDKGSIPDRFSAQQFSDYHSELNMSSLELGDSALYFCASSTGLAGGLRQYFGPGTRLTVL.

The V call is TRBV12-3 or TRBV12-4, the J call TRBJ2-7, with D hard to call. This CDR3 is built from 12 residues. The V end lost 5 bases, the J end lost 2 bases, and 7 bases lay between the germline ends. The DNA of the CDR3 is TGTGCCAGCAGTCGCGGTCCCTACGAGCAGTACTTC. Its protein is CASSRGPYEQYF.

The chain carries TRBV6-1 and TRBJ2-1, with D possibly matching TRBD1 (6 bases). The CDR3 consists of 15 residues. Germline CDR1 MNHNS, CDR2 SASEGT. The V end lost 2 bases, the J end lost 8 bases, and 16 bases lay between the germline ends. The CDR3 loop is CASSELGGDGHEQFF. The CDR3 DNA reads TGTGCCAGCAGTGAATTAGGGGGAGACGGCCATGAGCAGTTCTTC.

This clone was detected only a few times. The CDR3 here is CATSDRLKNTGELFF. CDR3 in DNA: TGTGCCACCAGTGACCGACTAAAGAACACCGGGGAGCTGTTTTTT. The rearrangement links TRBV24-1 to TRBJ2-2, with D possibly being TRBD2 (5 bases). V shed 4 bases and J shed 1 base, with 9 bases lying between them. The CDR3 loop spans 15 amino acids. In germline, CDR1 is KGHDR, CDR2 SFDVKD.

The rearrangement uses TRBV6-5 and TRBJ1-1; 9 bases are shared with TRBD1. The junction had 6 bases not matched to a gene; V was cut back by 7 bases and J by 6 bases. CDR3 size: 13 residues. CDR1 and CDR2 (germline): MNHEY, SVGAGI. Written as DNA, the CDR3 is TGTGCCAGCAACAGGGGGCTCGGCGCTGAAGCTTTCTTT. Protein sequence: CASNRGLGAEAFF.

The CDR3 sequence is CASSPRDRSMETQYF. In DNA form, the CDR3 reads TGTGCCAGCAGCCCCCGGGACAGGTCGATGGAGACCCAGTACTTC. The rearrangement joins TRBV2 to TRBJ2-5; 8 positions match TRBD1. Germline CDR1 reads SNHLY; CDR2 reads FYNNEI. The CDR3 runs to 15 residues. Trimming removed 6 bases from V and 5 bases from J; junction bases left unmatched: 11.

V gene TRBV29-1 combines with J gene TRBJ1-4, with 10 bases aligning to TRBD1. The CDR3 covers 17 residues. CDR1 is SQVTM and CDR2 is ANQGSEA in the germline V gene. With V trimmed by 6 bases and J by 0 bases, 10 bases remained unmatched. CDR3 DNA sequence: TGCAGCGTAGGACGGACAGGGGGGGCCCCAACTAATGAAAAACTGTTTTTT. It encodes CSVGRTGGAPTNEKLFF.

The chain joins TRBV19 to TRBJ1-2; 7 positions agree with TRBD1. The CDR3 sequence is 13 residues long. CDR1 and CDR2 (germline): LNHDA, SQIVND (reference sequence). With V trimmed by 5 bases and J by 7 bases, 7 bases remained unmatched. This CDR3 is CASSADRVSGYTF. The CDR3 nucleotides read TGTGCCAGTAGTGCCGACAGGGTCAGTGGCTACACCTTC.

The rearrangement uses TRBV9 and TRBJ1-6; no reliable D call. V lost 2 bases to trimming and J lost 7 bases, with 13 bases between them. Germline V gene data show CDR1 as SGDLS and CDR2 as YYNGEE. There are 15 residues in the CDR3. CDR3 nucleotides: TGTGCCAGCAGCGTCCTTATGGGAGGGAATTCACCCCTCCACTTT. Its translation: CASSVLMGGNSPLHF. Looking up the rest from reference TRBV9 and TRBJ1-6 gives the full variable domain: DSGVTQTPKHLITATGQRVTLRCSPRSGDLSVYWYQQSLDQGLQFLIQYYNGEERAKGNILERFSAQQFPDLHSELNLSSLELGDSALYFCASSVLMGGNSPLHFGNGTRLTVT.

V is TRBV28 and J is TRBJ2-5, with 9 bases matching TRBD2. With 4 bases clipped from V and 1 base from J, the junction kept 10 bases outside the gene matches. The germline gives CDR1 MDHEN, CDR2 SYDVKM. The CDR3 totals 17 residues. The CDR3 is CASSSPYAGGVQETQYF. CDR3 DNA: TGTGCCAGCAGTTCCCCATACGCGGGGGGGGTCCAAGAGACCCAGTACTTC.

This clone was seen more than once but under ten times. V is TRBV24-1 and J is TRBJ1-5; unclear D gene. Germline CDR1 reads KGHDR; CDR2 reads SFDVKD. Trimming took off 1 base at V and 4 bases at J, with 7 bases between the two ends. This CDR3 is 14 amino acids long. CDR3 in DNA: TGTGCCACCAGTGATTTTGGACTGAATCAGCCCCAGCATTTT. Protein product: CATSDFGLNQPQHF.

V gene TRBV19 combines with J gene TRBJ2-5, with TRBD2 as a possible D gene (5 bases). V lost 5 bases, J lost 6 bases, and 22 bases lay in between. Looked up from germline, CDR1 is LNHDA and CDR2 is SQIVND (reference sequence). This CDR3 is 16 amino acids long. This CDR3 reads CASSLYLRENEKTQYF. CDR3 nucleotide sequence: TGTGCCAGTAGTCTGTACCTTAGGGAGAATGAGAAGACCCAGTACTTC.

The chain uses TRBV19 and TRBJ1-2, with unresolved D. Per the germline V gene, CDR1 is LNHDA and CDR2 is SQIVND (reference sequence). With 4 bases removed from V and 2 bases from J, the gap between germline ends came to 8 bases. The CDR3 extends over 13 amino acids. The CDR3 region is CASSNPSNYGYTF. DNA of the CDR3: TGTGCCAGTAGTAATCCCTCCAACTATGGCTACACCTTC.

This clone was detected only once. The chain has TRBV3-1 (or the pseudogene TRBV3-2) and TRBJ2-7, with TRBD1 matching 8 bases. V trimming: 1 base; J trimming: 5 bases; junction bases outside the gene matches: 4. Looked up from germline, CDR1 is LGHDT and CDR2 is YNNKEL (reference sequence). The CDR3 consists of 14 residues. The CDR3 protein is CASSQGRGLDEQYF. CDR3 coding DNA: TGTGCCAGCAGCCAAGGCAGGGGGCTCGACGAGCAGTACTTC.

This chain connects TRBV15 to TRBJ1-1; D is ambiguous. The CDR3 spans 14 residues. The V and J ends lost 8 bases and 8 bases respectively, with 21 bases between them. Germline-derived CDR1 and CDR2 are LNHNV and YYDKDF (reference sequence). In nucleotides, the CDR3 is TGTGCCACCGGACTGGGAGTATCAGGTTGGGAAGCTTTCTTT. Translation: CATGLGVSGWEAFF.

This clone showed up just once. The gene calls are TRBV5-4 and TRBJ2-7, with 9 bases that match TRBD1. V was pared by 5 bases and J by 2 bases, with 5 bases of the junction left unmatched. The CDR3 sequence is 14 residues long. Germline assignment: CDR1 SGHNT and CDR2 YYREEE (reference sequence). The CDR3, as DNA: TGTGCCAGCAGGAAAAGACAGGGGGCCTACGAGCAGTACTTC. Its protein product is CASRKRQGAYEQYF.

The chain has TRBV5-1 and TRBJ1-2; 7 nucleotides align to TRBD1. Germline lookup yields CDR1 SGHRS and CDR2 YFSETQ. The CDR3 totals 14 residues. The trim removed 4 bases at V and 0 bases at J, leaving 3 bases unmatched. The CDR3 sequence: CASSPGQSNYGYTF. The CDR3 nucleotides read TGCGCCAGCAGCCCGGGACAGTCTAACTATGGCTACACCTTC.